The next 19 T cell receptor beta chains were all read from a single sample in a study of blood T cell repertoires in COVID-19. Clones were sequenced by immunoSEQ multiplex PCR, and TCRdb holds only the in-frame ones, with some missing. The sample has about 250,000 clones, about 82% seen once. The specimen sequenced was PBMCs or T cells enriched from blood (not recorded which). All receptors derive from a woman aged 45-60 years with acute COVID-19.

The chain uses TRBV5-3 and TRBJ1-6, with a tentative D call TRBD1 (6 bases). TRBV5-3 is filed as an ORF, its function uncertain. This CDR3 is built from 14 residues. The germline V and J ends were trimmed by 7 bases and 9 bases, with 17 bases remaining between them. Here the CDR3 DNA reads TGTGCCAGAGACCTAGACAGGCTCCGTTCACCCCTCCACTTT. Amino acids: CARDLDRLRSPLHF.

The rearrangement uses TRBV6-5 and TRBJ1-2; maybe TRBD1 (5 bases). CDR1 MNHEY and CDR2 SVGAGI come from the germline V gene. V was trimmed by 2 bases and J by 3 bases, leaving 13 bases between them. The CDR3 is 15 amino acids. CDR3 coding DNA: TGTGCCAGCAGTTACCTCCCCGGAGGGGACTATGGCTACACCTTC. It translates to CASSYLPGGDYGYTF.

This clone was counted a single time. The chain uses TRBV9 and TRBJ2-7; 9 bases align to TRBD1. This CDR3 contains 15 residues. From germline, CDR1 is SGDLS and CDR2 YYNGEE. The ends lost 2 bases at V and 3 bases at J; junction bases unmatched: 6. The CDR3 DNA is TGTGCCAGCAGCGTGGGGACAGGGCGCGTCTACGAGCAGTACTTC. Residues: CASSVGTGRVYEQYF.

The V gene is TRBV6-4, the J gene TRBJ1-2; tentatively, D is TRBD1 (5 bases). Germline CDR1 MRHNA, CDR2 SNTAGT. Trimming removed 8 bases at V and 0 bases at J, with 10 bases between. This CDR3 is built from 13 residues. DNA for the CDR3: TGTGCCAGCGCCCGGGGGGCTAACTATGGCTACACCTTC. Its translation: CASARGANYGYTF.

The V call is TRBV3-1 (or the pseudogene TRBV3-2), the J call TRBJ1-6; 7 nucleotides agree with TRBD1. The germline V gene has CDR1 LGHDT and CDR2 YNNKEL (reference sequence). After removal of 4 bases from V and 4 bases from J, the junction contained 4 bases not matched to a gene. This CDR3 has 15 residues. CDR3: CASSPRDRYNSPLHF. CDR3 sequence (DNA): TGTGCCAGCAGCCCTCGGGACAGATATAATTCACCCCTCCACTTT.

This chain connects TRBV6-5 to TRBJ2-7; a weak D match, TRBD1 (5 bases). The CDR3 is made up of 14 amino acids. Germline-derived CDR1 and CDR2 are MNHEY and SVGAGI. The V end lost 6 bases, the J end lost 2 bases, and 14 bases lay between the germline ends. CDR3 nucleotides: TGTGCCAGCAGGCAGACAGATCCCCCCTACGAGCAGTACTTC. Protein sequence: CASRQTDPPYEQYF.

Here the CDR3 reads CASSLQGPAEAFF. CDR3 nucleotide sequence: TGTGCCAGCAGTTTACAGGGTCCGGCTGAAGCTTTCTTT. The chain links TRBV28 to TRBJ1-1; maybe TRBD1 (5 bases). CDR1 and CDR2 (germline): MDHEN, SYDVKM. Trimming took off 2 bases at V and 6 bases at J, with 10 bases between the two ends. The CDR3 runs to 13 residues.

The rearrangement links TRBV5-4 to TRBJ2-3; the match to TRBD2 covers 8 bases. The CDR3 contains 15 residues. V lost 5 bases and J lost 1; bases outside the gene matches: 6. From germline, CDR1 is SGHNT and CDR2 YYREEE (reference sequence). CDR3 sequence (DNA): TGTGCCAGCAGTCACTCCGGGGGGGGCACAGATACGCAGTATTTT. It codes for CASSHSGGGTDTQYF.

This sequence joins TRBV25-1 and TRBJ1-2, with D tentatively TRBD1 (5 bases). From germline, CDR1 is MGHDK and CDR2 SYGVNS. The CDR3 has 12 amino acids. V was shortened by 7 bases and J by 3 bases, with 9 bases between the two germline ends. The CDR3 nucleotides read TGTGCCAGCACCGGGGGATACTATGGCTACACCTTC. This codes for CASTGGYYGYTF.

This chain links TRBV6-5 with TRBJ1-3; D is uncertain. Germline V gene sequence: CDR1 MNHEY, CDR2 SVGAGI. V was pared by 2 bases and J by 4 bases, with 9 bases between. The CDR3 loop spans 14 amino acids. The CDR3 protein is CASSYQERGNTIYF. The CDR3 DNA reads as TGTGCCAGCAGTTACCAGGAGCGGGGAAACACCATATATTTT.

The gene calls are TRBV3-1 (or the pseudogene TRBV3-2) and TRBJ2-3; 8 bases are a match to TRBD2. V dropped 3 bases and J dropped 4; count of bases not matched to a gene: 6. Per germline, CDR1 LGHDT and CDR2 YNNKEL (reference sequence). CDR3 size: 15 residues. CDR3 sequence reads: CASSHEAGAPDTQYF. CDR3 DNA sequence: TGTGCCAGCAGCCACGAAGCGGGGGCCCCAGATACGCAGTATTTT.

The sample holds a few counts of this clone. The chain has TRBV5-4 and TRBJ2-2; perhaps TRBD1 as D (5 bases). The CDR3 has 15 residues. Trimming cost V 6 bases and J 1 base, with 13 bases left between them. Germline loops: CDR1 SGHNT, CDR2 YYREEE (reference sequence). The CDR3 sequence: CASNGPGKNTGELFF. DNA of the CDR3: TGTGCCAGCAACGGGCCAGGGAAGAACACCGGGGAGCTGTTTTTT.

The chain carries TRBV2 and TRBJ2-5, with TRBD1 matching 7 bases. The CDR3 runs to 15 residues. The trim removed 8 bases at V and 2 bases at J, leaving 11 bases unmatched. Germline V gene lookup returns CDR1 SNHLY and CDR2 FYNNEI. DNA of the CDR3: TGTGCCAGCTCTTCTATGGGGACAGTACAAGAGACCCAGTACTTC. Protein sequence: CASSSMGTVQETQYF.

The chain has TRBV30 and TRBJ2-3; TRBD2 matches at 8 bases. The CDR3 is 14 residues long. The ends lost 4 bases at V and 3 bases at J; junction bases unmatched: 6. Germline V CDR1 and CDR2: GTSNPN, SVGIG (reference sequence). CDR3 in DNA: TGTGCCTGGATGGAGGCTAGCGGGACAGATACGCAGTATTTT. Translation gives CAWMEASGTDTQYF.

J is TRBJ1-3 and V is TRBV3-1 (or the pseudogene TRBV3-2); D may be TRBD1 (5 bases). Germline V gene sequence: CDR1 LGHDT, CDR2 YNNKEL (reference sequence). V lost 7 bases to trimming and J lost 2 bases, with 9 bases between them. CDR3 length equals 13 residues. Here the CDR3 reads CASTAGTGNTIYF. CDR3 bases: TGTGCCAGCACCGCAGGGACTGGAAACACCATATATTTT.

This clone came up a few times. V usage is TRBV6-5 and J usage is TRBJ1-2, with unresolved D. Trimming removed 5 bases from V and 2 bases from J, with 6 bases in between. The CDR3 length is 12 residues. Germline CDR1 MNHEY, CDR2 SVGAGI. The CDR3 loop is CASSQNNYGYTF. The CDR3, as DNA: TGTGCCAGCAGTCAGAACAACTATGGCTACACCTTC.

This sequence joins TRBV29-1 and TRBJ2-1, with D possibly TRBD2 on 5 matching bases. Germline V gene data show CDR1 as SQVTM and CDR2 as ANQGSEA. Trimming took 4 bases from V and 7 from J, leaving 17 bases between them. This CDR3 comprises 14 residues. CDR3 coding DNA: TGCAGCGTTGCCCGGTCTTTTGGGGAGAATGAGCAGTTCTTC. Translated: CSVARSFGENEQFF.

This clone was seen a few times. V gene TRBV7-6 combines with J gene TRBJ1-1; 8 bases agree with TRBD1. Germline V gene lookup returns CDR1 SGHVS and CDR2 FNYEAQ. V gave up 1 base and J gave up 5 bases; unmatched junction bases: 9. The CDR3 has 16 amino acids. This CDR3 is CASSLEEPQGATEAFF. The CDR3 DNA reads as TGTGCCAGCAGCTTAGAGGAGCCGCAGGGGGCAACTGAAGCTTTCTTT.

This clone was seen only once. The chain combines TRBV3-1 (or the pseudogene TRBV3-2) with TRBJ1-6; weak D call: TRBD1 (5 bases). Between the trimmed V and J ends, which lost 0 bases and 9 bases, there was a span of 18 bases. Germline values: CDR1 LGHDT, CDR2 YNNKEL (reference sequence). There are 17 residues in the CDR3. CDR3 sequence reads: CASSQEGNYPGRSPLHF. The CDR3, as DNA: TGTGCCAGCAGCCAAGAAGGCAACTACCCAGGGCGTTCACCCCTCCACTTT.